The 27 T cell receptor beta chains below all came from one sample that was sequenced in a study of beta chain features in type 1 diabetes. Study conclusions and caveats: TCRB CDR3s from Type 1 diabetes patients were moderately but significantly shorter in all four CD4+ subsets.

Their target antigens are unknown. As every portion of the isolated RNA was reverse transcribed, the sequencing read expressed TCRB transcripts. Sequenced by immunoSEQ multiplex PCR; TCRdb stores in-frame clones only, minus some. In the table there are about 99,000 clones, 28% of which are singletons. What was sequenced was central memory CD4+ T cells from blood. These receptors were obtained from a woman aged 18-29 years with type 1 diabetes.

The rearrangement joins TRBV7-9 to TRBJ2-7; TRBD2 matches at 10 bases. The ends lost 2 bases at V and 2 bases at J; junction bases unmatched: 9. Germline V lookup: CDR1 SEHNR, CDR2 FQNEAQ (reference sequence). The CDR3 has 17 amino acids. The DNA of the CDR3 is TGTGCCAGCAGCTTAACTAAGGCTAGCGGGAGTCCCTACGAGCAGTACTTC. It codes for CASSLTKASGSPYEQYF.

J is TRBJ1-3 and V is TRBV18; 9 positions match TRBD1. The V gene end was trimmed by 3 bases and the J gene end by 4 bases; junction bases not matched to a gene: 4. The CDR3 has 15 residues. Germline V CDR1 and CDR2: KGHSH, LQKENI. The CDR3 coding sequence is TGTGCCAGCTCACCGGGACAGGGTAAAGGAAACACCATATATTTT. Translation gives CASSPGQGKGNTIYF.

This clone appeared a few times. The CDR3 coding sequence is TGCAGCGTTGCCTCGGGACTAGCGGGCCCTAATGAGCAGTTCTTC. The encoded protein is CSVASGLAGPNEQFF. This rearrangement joins TRBV29-1 to TRBJ2-1; 12 bases are a match to TRBD2. V gave up 4 bases and J gave up 7 bases; unmatched junction bases: 8. The germline CDR1 and CDR2 sequences are SQVTM and ANQGSEA. CDR3 length: 15 residues.

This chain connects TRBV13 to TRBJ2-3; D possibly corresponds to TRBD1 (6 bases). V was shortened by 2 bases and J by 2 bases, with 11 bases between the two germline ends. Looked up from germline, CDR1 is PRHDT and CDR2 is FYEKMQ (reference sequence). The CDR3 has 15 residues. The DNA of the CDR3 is TGTGCCAGCAGCTTAAGGGGGTACGACACAGATACGCAGTATTTT. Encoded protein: CASSLRGYDTDTQYF.

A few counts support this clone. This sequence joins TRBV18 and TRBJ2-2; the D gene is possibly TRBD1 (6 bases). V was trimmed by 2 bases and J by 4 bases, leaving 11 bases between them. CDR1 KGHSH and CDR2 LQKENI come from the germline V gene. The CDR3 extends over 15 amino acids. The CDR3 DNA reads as TGTGCCAGCTCACCAACAGGGCACGGCACCGGGGAGCTGTTTTTT. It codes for CASSPTGHGTGELFF.

The CDR3 bases are TGTGCCTGGCGACAGGAAGAGACCCAGTACTTC. It translates to CAWRQEETQYF. The V and J genes are TRBV30 and TRBJ2-5; weak D call: TRBD1 (6 bases). Germline lookup yields CDR1 GTSNPN and CDR2 SVGIG (reference sequence). The CDR3 sequence is 11 residues long. With 5 bases removed from V and 3 bases from J, the gap between germline ends came to 7 bases.

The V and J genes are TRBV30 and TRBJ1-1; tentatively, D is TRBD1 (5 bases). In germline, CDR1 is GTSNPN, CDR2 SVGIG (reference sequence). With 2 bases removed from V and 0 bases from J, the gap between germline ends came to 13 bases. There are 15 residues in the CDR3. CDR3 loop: CAWSSGANMNTEAFF. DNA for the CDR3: TGTGCCTGGAGTTCTGGGGCGAACATGAACACTGAAGCTTTCTTT.

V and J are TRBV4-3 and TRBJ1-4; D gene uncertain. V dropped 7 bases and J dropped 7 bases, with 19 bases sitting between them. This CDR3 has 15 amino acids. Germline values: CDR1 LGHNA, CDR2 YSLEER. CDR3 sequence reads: CASTRTYTVGEKLFF. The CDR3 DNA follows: TGCGCCAGCACCCGGACTTATACGGTGGGTGAAAAACTGTTTTTT.

The CDR3 here is CASTDAGSQETQYF. CDR3 nucleotides: TGTGCCAGCACTGATGCGGGTTCCCAAGAGACCCAGTACTTC. The rearrangement joins TRBV6-5 to TRBJ2-5; the D gene is possibly TRBD2 (5 bases). Germline V lookup: CDR1 MNHEY, CDR2 SVGAGI. The V end was cut by 7 bases, the J end by 1 base, with 13 bases between. The CDR3 extends over 14 amino acids.

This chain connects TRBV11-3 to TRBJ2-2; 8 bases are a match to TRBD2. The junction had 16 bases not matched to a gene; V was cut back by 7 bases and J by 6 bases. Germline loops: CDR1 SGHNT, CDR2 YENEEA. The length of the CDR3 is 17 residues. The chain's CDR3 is CASIYGGANFQAGELFF. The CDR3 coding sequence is TGTGCCAGCATATACGGGGGGGCGAATTTTCAGGCCGGGGAGCTGTTTTTT.

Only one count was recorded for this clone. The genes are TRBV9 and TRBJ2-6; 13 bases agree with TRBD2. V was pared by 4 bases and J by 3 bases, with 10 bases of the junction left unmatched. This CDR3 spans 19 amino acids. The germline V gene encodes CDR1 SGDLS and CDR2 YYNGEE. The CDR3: CASSNLWTSGSGGANVLTF. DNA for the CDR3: TGTGCCAGCAGCAACCTCTGGACTAGCGGGAGTGGTGGGGCCAACGTCCTGACTTTC.

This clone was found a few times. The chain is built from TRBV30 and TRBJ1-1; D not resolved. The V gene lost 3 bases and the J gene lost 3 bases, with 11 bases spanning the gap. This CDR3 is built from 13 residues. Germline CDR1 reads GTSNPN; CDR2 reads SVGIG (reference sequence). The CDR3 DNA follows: TGTGCCTGGAGACCCTCTACCCACACTGAAGCTTTCTTT. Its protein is CAWRPSTHTEAFF.

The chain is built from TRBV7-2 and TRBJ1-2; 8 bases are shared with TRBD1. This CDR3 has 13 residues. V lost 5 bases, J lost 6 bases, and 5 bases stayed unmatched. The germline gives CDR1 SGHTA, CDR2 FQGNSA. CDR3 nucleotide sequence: TGTGCCAGCAGCCCGACAGGGGTCGATGGCTACACCTTC. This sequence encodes CASSPTGVDGYTF.

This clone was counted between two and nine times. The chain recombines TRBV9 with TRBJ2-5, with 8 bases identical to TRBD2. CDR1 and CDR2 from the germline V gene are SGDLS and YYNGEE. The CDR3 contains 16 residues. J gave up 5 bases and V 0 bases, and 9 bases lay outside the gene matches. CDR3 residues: CASSVGSSGSLETQYF. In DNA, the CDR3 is TGTGCCAGCAGCGTAGGGTCGAGCGGGAGTTTGGAGACCCAGTACTTC.

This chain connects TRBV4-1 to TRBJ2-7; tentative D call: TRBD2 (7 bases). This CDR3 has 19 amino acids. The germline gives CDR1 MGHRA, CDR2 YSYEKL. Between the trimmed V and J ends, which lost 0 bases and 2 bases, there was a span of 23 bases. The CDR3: CASSQDHQAGASWTYEQYF. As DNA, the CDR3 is TGCGCCAGCAGCCAAGATCATCAGGCGGGGGCGTCCTGGACCTACGAGCAGTACTTC.

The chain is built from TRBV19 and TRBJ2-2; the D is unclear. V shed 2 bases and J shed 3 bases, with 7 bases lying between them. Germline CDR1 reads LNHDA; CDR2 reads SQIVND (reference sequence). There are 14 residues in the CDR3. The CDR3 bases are TGTGCCAGTAGTATACCGGTGTACACCGGGGAGCTGTTTTTT. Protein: CASSIPVYTGELFF.

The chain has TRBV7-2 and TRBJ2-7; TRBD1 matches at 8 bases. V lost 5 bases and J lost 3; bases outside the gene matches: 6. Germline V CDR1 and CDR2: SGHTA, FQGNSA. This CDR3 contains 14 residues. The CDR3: CASSRGTGSYEQYF. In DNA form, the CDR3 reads TGTGCCAGCAGCAGGGGGACAGGAAGCTACGAGCAGTACTTC. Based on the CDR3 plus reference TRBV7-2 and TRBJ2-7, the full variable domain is GAGVSQSPSNKVTEKGKDVELRCDPISGHTALYWYRQSLGQGLEFLIYFQGNSAPDKSGLPSDRFSAERTGGSVSTLTIQRTQQEDSAVYLCASSRGTGSYEQYFGPGTRLTVT.

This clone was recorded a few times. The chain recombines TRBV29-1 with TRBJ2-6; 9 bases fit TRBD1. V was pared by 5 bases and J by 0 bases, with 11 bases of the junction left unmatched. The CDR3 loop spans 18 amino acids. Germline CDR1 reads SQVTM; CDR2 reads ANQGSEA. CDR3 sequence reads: CSVLSRDRAFSGANVLTF. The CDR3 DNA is TGCAGCGTTCTGTCTCGGGACAGGGCGTTCTCTGGGGCCAACGTCCTGACTTTC. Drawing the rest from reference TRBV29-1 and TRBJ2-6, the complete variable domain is SAVISQKPSRDICQRGTSLTIQCQVDSQVTMMFWYRQQPGQSLTLIATANQGSEATYESGFVIDKFPISRPNLTFSTLTVSNMSPEDSSIYLCSVLSRDRAFSGANVLTFGAGSRLTVL.

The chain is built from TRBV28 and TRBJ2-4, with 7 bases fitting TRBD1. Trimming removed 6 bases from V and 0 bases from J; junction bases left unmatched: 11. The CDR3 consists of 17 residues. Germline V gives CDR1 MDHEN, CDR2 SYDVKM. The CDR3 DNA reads TGTGCCAGCAGCCCCAACCGACAGGGATTAGCCAAAAACATTCAGTACTTC. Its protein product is CASSPNRQGLAKNIQYF.

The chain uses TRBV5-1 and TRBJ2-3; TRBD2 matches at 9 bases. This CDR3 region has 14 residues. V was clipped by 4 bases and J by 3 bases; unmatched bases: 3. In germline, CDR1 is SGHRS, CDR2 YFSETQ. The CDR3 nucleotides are TGCGCCAGCAGCATAGCGGGAGTGACAGATACGCAGTATTTT. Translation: CASSIAGVTDTQYF.

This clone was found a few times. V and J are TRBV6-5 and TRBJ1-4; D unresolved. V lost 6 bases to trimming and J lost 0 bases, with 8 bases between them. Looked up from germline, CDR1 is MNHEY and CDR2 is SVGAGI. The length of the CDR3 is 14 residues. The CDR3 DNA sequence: TGTGCCAGCAGGCGAGTAGCAACTAATGAAAAACTGTTTTTT. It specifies CASRRVATNEKLFF.

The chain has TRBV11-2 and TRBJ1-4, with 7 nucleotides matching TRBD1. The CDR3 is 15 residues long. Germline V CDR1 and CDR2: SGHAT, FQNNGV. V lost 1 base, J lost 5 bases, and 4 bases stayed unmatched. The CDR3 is CASSLVRGRNEKLFF. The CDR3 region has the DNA TGTGCCAGCAGCTTAGTGAGGGGGCGGAATGAAAAACTGTTTTTT. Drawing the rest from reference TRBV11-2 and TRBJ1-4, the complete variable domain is EAGVAQSPRYKIIEKRQSVAFWCNPISGHATLYWYQQILGQGPKLLIQFQNNGVVDDSQLPKDRFSAERLKGVDSTLKIQPAKLEDSAVYLCASSLVRGRNEKLFFGSGTQLSVL.

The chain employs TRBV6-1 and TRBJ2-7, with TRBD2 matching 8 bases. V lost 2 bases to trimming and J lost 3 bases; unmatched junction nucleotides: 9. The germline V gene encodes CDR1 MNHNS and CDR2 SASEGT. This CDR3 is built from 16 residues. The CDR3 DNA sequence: TGTGCCAGCAGTGAAAGGAGGCTAGCGGGCAACTACGAGCAGTACGTC. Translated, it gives CASSERRLAGNYEQYV.

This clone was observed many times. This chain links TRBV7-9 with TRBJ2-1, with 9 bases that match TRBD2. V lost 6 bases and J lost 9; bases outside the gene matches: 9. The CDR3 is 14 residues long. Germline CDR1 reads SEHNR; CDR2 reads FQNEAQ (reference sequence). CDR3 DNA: TGTGCCAGCAGTGTAGCGGGAGTTCAGGGTGAGCAGTTCTTC. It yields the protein CASSVAGVQGEQFF.

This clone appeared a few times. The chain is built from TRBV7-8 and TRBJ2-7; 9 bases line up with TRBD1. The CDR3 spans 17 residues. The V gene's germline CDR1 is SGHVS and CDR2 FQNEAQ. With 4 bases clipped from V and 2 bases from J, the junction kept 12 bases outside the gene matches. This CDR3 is CASSSGPGQGLTYEQYF. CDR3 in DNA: TGTGCCAGCAGCTCGGGACCGGGACAGGGATTAACCTACGAGCAGTACTTC.

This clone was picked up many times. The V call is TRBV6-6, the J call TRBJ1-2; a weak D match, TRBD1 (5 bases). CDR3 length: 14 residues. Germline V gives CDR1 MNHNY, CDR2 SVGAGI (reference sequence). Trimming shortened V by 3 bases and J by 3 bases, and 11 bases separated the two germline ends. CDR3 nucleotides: TGTGCCAGCAGTTATCTAGGCAGGGACTATGGCTACACCTTC. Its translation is CASSYLGRDYGYTF.

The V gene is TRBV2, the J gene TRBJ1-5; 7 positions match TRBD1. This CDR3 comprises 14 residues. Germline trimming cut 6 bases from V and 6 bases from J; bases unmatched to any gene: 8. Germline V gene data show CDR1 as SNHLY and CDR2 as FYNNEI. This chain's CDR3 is CASSTTGPGQPQHF. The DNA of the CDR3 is TGTGCCAGCAGCACGACAGGGCCGGGTCAGCCCCAGCATTTT.